This T cell receptor beta chain originates from a study of cytotoxic CD8 clonotypes in ibrutinib-treated CLL. Here immunoSEQ multiplex PCR was the method, and the copy in TCRdb shows in-frame clones only, minus some. The table records some 70,000 clones, less than 95% of them present only once. The germline V gene has CDR1 SEHNR and CDR2 FQNEAQ (reference sequence). The ends lost 0 bases at V and 7 bases at J; junction bases unmatched: 9. This CDR3 region has 16 residues. The sequenced sample was PBMCs, obtained after 12 months of ibrutinib treatment. This chain links TRBV7-9 with TRBJ2-1; 7 positions match TRBD2. The sequence derives from a human donor with chronic lymphocytic leukemia. CDR3 DNA: TGTGCCAGCAGCTTAGCTGCGCGGGAGCTGAGAAATGAGCAGTTCTTC. This translates into CASSLAARELRNEQFF.